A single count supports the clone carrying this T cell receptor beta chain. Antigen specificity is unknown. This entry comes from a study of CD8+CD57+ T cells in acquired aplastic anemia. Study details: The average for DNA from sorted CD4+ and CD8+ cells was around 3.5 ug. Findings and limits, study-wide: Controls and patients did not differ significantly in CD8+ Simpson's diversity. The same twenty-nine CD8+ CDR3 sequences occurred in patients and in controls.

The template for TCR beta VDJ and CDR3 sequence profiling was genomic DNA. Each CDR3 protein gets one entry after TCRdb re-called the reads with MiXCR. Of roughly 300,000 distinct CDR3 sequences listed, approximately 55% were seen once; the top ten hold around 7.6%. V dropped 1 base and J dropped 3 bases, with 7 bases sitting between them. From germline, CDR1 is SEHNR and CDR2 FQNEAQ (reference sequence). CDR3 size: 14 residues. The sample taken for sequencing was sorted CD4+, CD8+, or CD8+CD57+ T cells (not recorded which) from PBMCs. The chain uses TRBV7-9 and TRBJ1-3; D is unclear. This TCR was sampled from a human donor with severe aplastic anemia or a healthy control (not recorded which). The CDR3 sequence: CASSLDAGGNTIYF. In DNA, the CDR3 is TGTGCCAGCAGCTTAGATGCCGGTGGAAACACCATATATTTT.